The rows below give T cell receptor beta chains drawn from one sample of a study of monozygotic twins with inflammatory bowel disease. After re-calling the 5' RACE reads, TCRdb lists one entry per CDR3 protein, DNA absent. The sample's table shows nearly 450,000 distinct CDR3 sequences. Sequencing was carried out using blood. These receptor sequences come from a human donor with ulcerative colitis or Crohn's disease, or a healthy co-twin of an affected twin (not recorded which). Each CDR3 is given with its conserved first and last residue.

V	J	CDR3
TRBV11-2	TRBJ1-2	CASSSGSGRYGYTF
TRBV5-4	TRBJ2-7	CASSTWTSGSNEQYF
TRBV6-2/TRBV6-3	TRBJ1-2	CASSPRTSTYGYTF
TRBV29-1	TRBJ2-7	CSVDRGNEQYF
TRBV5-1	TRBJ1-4	CASSSTGSTNEKLFF
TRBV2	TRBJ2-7	CASSEESGFSYEQYF
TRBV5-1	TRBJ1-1	CASSLEATEAYF
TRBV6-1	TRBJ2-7	CASSQTSDWLGEQYF
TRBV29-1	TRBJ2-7	CSVESAVGERDRSYEQYF
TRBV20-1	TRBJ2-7	CSAEGAGGPYEQYF
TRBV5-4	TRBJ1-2	CASSPTVMENYGYTF
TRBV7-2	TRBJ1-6	CASSRTGNSPLHF
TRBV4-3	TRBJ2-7	CASSQDHDRGDLSYEQYF